A single sample is the source of the 9 T cell receptor beta chains below, sequenced in a study of blood T cell repertoires in COVID-19. Clones were read by immunoSEQ multiplex PCR, and TCRdb kept only the in-frame ones, dropping some. The sample yields roughly 200,000 clones, 89% seen once. Material: PBMCs or T cells enriched from blood (not recorded which). These TCRs come from a woman aged 40 to 55 with acute COVID-19.

A single count supports this clone. The chain couples TRBV4-1 to TRBJ2-2; TRBD2 agrees at 7 bases. The CDR3 is 19 residues long. In germline, CDR1 is MGHRA, CDR2 YSYEKL. The V and J ends lost 0 bases and 0 bases, in that order; junction bases with no gene match: 10. For the CDR3, the DNA is TGCGCCAGCAGCCAAGAGGGGGGTAGCGGGCGCGCGAACACCGGGGAGCTGTTTTTT. Translating gives CASSQEGGSGRANTGELFF.

The chain uses TRBV15 and TRBJ2-5; 9 nucleotides align to TRBD1. The CDR3 runs 17 residues. Losses at the gene ends were 2 bases for V and 3 bases for J; bases not matched to a gene: 10. CDR1 is LNHNV and CDR2 is YYDKDF in the germline V gene (reference sequence). For the CDR3, the DNA is TGTGCCACCAGCAGAAGAACAGGGGGCCAGTTTAAAGAGACCCAGTACTTC. The encoded protein is CATSRRTGGQFKETQYF.

J is TRBJ1-2 and V is TRBV6-2 or TRBV6-3, with a possible D match to TRBD1 (6 bases). The V gene's germline CDR1 is MNHEY and CDR2 SVGEGT. The CDR3 covers 12 residues. The ends were cut back, 2 bases at V and 6 bases at J, with 7 bases in the middle. This CDR3 is CASSYGGNGYTF. The DNA of the CDR3 is TGTGCCAGCAGTTACGGGGGCAATGGCTACACCTTC.

This chain uses TRBV19 with TRBJ1-4; maybe TRBD1 (5 bases). CDR1 is LNHDA and CDR2 is SQIVND in the germline V gene (reference sequence). The length of the CDR3 is 15 residues. V lost 7 bases, J lost 3 bases, and 15 bases lay in between. DNA of the CDR3: TGTGCCAGTAACCTTGCCGGGACTGCTAATGAAAAACTGTTTTTT. Protein product: CASNLAGTANEKLFF.

V gene TRBV5-4 combines with J gene TRBJ1-6; 7 positions agree with TRBD1. Unmatched junction bases numbered 4, after V lost 2 bases and J lost 5 bases. Looked up from germline, CDR1 is SGHNT and CDR2 is YYREEE (reference sequence). The CDR3 runs 15 residues. The CDR3 DNA is TGTGCCAGCAGCTTACAGGGGTCTAATAATTCACCCCTCCACTTT. Protein sequence: CASSLQGSNNSPLHF.

V usage is TRBV7-2 and J usage is TRBJ1-4, with TRBD1 matching over 7 bases. Germline V gene data show CDR1 as SGHTA and CDR2 as FQGNSA. Trimming took 2 bases from V and 3 from J; bases not matched to a gene: 3. This CDR3 has 15 amino acids. The CDR3 nucleotides are TGTGCCAGCAGCTTACAGGGGGTGGCTAATGAAAAACTGTTTTTT. It translates to CASSLQGVANEKLFF.

J is TRBJ1-5 and V is TRBV19, with 8 bases identical to TRBD1. The CDR3 extends over 16 amino acids. Germline V CDR1 and CDR2: LNHDA, SQIVND (reference sequence). V was pared by 5 bases and J by 12 bases, with 18 bases of the junction left unmatched. As DNA, the CDR3 is TGTGCCAGTAGTTCGACAGGGGCCGCCCAGAAGGGAGTCCAGCATTTT. This codes for CASSSTGAAQKGVQHF.

The chain combines TRBV27 with TRBJ1-1, with 8 bases fitting TRBD1. Trimming at V came to 4 bases and at J to 5 bases, leaving 6 bases not matched to a gene. The CDR3 has 14 amino acids. Per the germline V gene, CDR1 is MNHEY and CDR2 is SMNVEV (reference sequence). The CDR3 protein is CASSWDRWRTEAFF. The CDR3, as DNA: TGTGCCAGCAGTTGGGACAGGTGGCGAACTGAAGCTTTCTTT.

This sequence joins TRBV5-5 and TRBJ1-5, with D unresolved. Germline V CDR1 and CDR2: SGHKS, YYEKEE (reference sequence). Deletions cut 0 bases from V and 5 bases from J, with 12 bases between. This CDR3 has 15 amino acids. The CDR3 nucleotides are TGTGCCAGCAGCTTGGCCTCCGGGATCTATCAGCCCCAGCATTTT. As protein: CASSLASGIYQPQHF.